This T cell receptor (beta chain) was sequenced for a study of response to subunit inactivated influenza vaccine. Per germline, CDR1 SNHLY and CDR2 FYNNEI. The length of the CDR3 is 15 residues. Trimming cost V 6 bases and J 3 bases, with 17 bases left between them. TCRdb passed the RT-PCR reads through MiXCR, listing each CDR3 protein once. The sample lists about 800,000 distinct CDR3 sequences, around 21% occurring once. The chain links TRBV2 to TRBJ2-5, with a weak D call TRBD1 (5 bases). The TCR was taken from a man aged 50 to 60 who received an inactivated influenza vaccine. This material consisted of PBMCs from blood, taken roughly 5 days after vaccination. CDR3 in amino acids: CASSSTHRREETQYF. The CDR3 DNA sequence: TGTGCCAGCAGCAGCACTCACAGGAGAGAAGAGACCCAGTACTTC. Complete variable domain (other parts from reference TRBV2 and TRBJ2-5): EPEVTQTPSHQVTQMGQEVILRCVPISNHLYFYWYRQILGQKVEFLVSFYNNEISEKSEIFDDQFSVERPDGSNFTLKIRSTKLEDSAMYFCASSSTHRREETQYFGPGTRLLVL.